These T cell receptor beta chains were read from a single sample in a study of shared clonotypes between healthy human individuals. The table came from immunoSEQ multiplex PCR; TCRdb's copy has only in-frame clones and leaves some out. The sample consists of about 180,000 clones, approximately 95% of them appearing once. Sequencing used naive CD4+ T cells sorted from blood. All receptors derive from a woman aged 30 to 39 in good health. Each CDR3 is given without its conserved first and last residue. The order of the fields is V gene, CDR3 protein.

v_gene: TRBV7-9
CDR3aa: ASSDIGRGTEAF

v_gene: TRBV28
CDR3aa: ASSFGRGGLMTNEKLF

v_gene: TRBV19
CDR3aa: ASGDRGRTDTQY

v_gene: TRBV7-7
CDR3aa: ASSLGVEDEQF

v_gene: TRBV7-9
CDR3aa: ASSQETGAQY

v_gene: TRBV5-8
CDR3aa: ASSLGREPEQY

v_gene: TRBV28
CDR3aa: AHRGTGVEEQY

v_gene: TRBV28
CDR3aa: ASSQQAPNYGYT

v_gene: TRBV13
CDR3aa: ASSGFASGRALTDTQY

v_gene: TRBV28
CDR3aa: ASREAGELF

v_gene: TRBV4-1
CDR3aa: ASSQGLGVNEQF

v_gene: TRBV28
CDR3aa: ASSWDLNQPQH

v_gene: TRBV19
CDR3aa: ASMASDRGVPYNEQF

v_gene: TRBV4-1
CDR3aa: ASSQVRAEVETQY

v_gene: TRBV7-9
CDR3aa: ASSLDPIYEQY

v_gene: TRBV5-4
CDR3aa: ASSLWGDRRPQH

v_gene: TRBV2
CDR3aa: ASSGSSYEQY

v_gene: TRBV10-3
CDR3aa: AIRSGRPGYEQY

v_gene: TRBV9
CDR3aa: ASSVGWGSNQPQH

v_gene: TRBV2
CDR3aa: ASDPPGQRNYGYT

v_gene: TRBV7-3
CDR3aa: ASSFDGTGPNSPLH

v_gene: TRBV19
CDR3aa: ASTFLGGNQPQH

v_gene: TRBV19
CDR3aa: ASNPSGGRYEQY

v_gene: TRBV6-5
CDR3aa: ANPNSCSYNEQF

v_gene: TRBV11-2
CDR3aa: ASSLVPGHLLQETQY

v_gene: TRBV5-1
CDR3aa: ASSAGGRDTQY

v_gene: TRBV18
CDR3aa: ASSPGKGAYEQY

v_gene: TRBV28
CDR3aa: ASSLLAASSYNEQF

v_gene: TRBV7-2
CDR3aa: ASSLEMGASGRYEQY

v_gene: TRBV7-9
CDR3aa: ASSSDREDPYEQY